The present entry profiles one TCR beta chain with its context. Profiled with immunoSEQ multiplex PCR; TCRdb holds only in-frame clones, not every one. Of some 35,000 clones in the sample, 35% to 40% were seen once. The data were taken from a study of PD-L1 blockade in urothelial cancer. This CDR3 region has 17 residues. The germline CDR1 and CDR2 sequences are SGHRS and YFSETQ. V dropped 4 bases and J dropped 4 bases, with 21 bases sitting between them. The source is a man in his sixties with urothelial cancer. This specimen consisted of tumor tissue, obtained before atezolizumab (anti-PD-L1) treatment. The rearrangement joins TRBV5-1 to TRBJ1-3, with TRBD1 as a possible D gene (6 bases). CDR3 in DNA: TGCGCCAGCAGCCTCTCTTCGGGCAGGGGAGGCGGAAACACCATATATTTT. This sequence encodes CASSLSSGRGGGNTIYF.